Below are 20 T cell receptor beta chains sequenced from a single sample in a study of control samples from healthy donors and cancer patients. Repertoires were generated with immunoSEQ multiplex PCR, while TCRdb's copy carries only in-frame clones and drops some. The sample has approximately 160,000 clones; about 93% are singletons. The sample taken for sequencing was blood. The receptors shown here come from a woman aged 55-70 years in good health.

The chain uses TRBV29-1 and TRBJ1-4; D call uncertain. CDR3 length: 11 residues. Looked up from germline, CDR1 is SQVTM and CDR2 is ANQGSEA. Between the trimmed V and J ends, which lost 2 bases and 8 bases, there was a span of 6 bases. The CDR3 DNA reads as TGCAGCGTTGAAACGGCCGAAAAACTGTTTTTT. Its protein product is CSVETAEKLFF.

This chain connects TRBV5-4 to TRBJ2-7, with D possibly being TRBD2 (5 bases). V shed 9 bases and J shed 5 bases, with 18 bases lying between them. CDR1 and CDR2 (germline): SGHNT, YYREEE (reference sequence). The CDR3 has 13 residues. CDR3 protein: CAIQRALTHEQYF. The CDR3 nucleotides read TGTGCCATCCAGAGGGCCTTAACCCACGAGCAGTACTTC.

The V call is TRBV6-2 or TRBV6-3, the J call TRBJ1-1; perhaps TRBD1 as D (5 bases). Germline lookup yields CDR1 MNHEY and CDR2 SVGEGT. The length of the CDR3 is 12 residues. The germline V and J ends were trimmed by 6 bases and 3 bases, with 8 bases remaining between them. CDR3 nucleotide sequence: TGTGCCAGCAGCAGGGCACACACTGAAGCTTTCTTT. This translates into CASSRAHTEAFF.

The V and J genes are TRBV3-1 (or the pseudogene TRBV3-2) and TRBJ2-7; 10 nucleotides match TRBD1. The V gene end was trimmed by 0 bases and the J gene end by 5 bases; junction bases not matched to a gene: 7. The CDR3 runs 16 residues. Germline V gene lookup returns CDR1 LGHDT and CDR2 YNNKEL (reference sequence). The CDR3 DNA sequence: TGTGCCAGCAGCCAAGATTCCGGACAGGGGGGGAACGAGCAGTACTTC. Translating gives CASSQDSGQGGNEQYF.

The rearrangement links TRBV7-3 to TRBJ2-5, with 9 bases fitting TRBD1. Germline V gives CDR1 SGHTA, CDR2 FQGTGA. The CDR3 contains 14 residues. With 6 bases clipped from V and 1 base from J, the junction kept 3 bases outside the gene matches. The CDR3 DNA is TGTGCCAGCAGACCGGGACAGGGCCAAGAGACCCAGTACTTC. This sequence encodes CASRPGQGQETQYF. The variable domain in full, completed from reference TRBV7-3 and TRBJ2-5, reads GAGVSQTPSNKVTEKGKYVELRCDPISGHTALYWYRQSLGQGPEFLIYFQGTGAADDSGLPNDRFFAVRPEGSVSTLKIQRTERGDSAVYLCASRPGQGQETQYFGPGTRLLVL.

This chain connects TRBV6-2 or TRBV6-3 to TRBJ2-1; 7 bases map to TRBD2. With 5 bases clipped from V and 2 bases from J, the junction kept 15 bases outside the gene matches. Germline CDR1 is MNHEY and CDR2 is SVGEGT. The CDR3 runs to 18 residues. CDR3 nucleotide sequence: TGTGCCAGCAGTCTTGGACTAGGTCGAGGGGACGCCTACAATGAGCAGTTCTTC. It is translated as CASSLGLGRGDAYNEQFF.

This clone was detected only once. The CDR3 sequence is CASSQVAGSSYNEQFF. The CDR3 nucleotides read TGCGCCAGCAGCCAAGTAGCGGGGAGCTCCTACAATGAGCAGTTCTTC. The chain joins TRBV4-3 to TRBJ2-1, with 8 bases that match TRBD2. Germline lookup yields CDR1 LGHNA and CDR2 YSLEER. The CDR3 consists of 16 residues. Germline trimming cut 1 base from V and 0 bases from J; bases unmatched to any gene: 2.

The gene calls are TRBV4-3 and TRBJ1-1; unclear D gene. Germline V gives CDR1 LGHNA, CDR2 YSLEER. The ends were cut back, 0 bases at V and 3 bases at J, with 14 bases in the middle. CDR3 length: 16 residues. The CDR3 nucleotides are TGCGCCAGCAGCCAAGAAGCGAAGGGTTGGTACACTGAAGCTTTCTTT. Protein sequence: CASSQEAKGWYTEAFF.

This chain joins TRBV18 and TRBJ1-6; TRBD1 is a possible D gene (5 bases). Between the trimmed V and J ends, which lost 3 bases and 8 bases, there was a span of 14 bases. This CDR3 comprises 15 residues. The germline V gene encodes CDR1 KGHSH and CDR2 LQKENI. CDR3 DNA sequence: TGTGCCAGCTCACCTGGAGGGGTGCTCGATTCACCCCTCCACTTT. Residues: CASSPGGVLDSPLHF.

Worth noting for this clone: The same CDR3 is also encoded by other DNA sequences in this sample. The chain has TRBV12-3 or TRBV12-4 and TRBJ2-3, with 9 bases fitting TRBD2. Trimming took 8 bases from V and 4 from J; bases not matched to a gene: 4. The CDR3 consists of 13 residues. CDR3 region: CASSRGGPDTQYF. The CDR3 coding sequence is TGTGCCAGCTCGCGGGGGGGCCCAGATACGCAGTATTTT.

V is TRBV19 and J is TRBJ2-2; D remains ambiguous. The CDR3 length is 15 residues. The germline V gene has CDR1 LNHDA and CDR2 SQIVND (reference sequence). V gave up 4 bases and J gave up 7 bases, with 16 bases separating them. CDR3 amino acids: CASSNKFSPSGELFF. For the CDR3, the DNA is TGTGCCAGTAGTAATAAGTTCAGCCCCAGCGGGGAGCTGTTTTTT.

The CDR3 nucleotides read TGTGCCAGCAGTTACGGGCGCGGGGGGGCCCGGAATGAGCAGTTCTTC. Its translation is CASSYGRGGARNEQFF. The J gene is TRBJ2-1, the V gene TRBV6-2 or TRBV6-3; 9 positions agree with TRBD2. CDR3 length equals 16 residues. Germline V lookup: CDR1 MNHEY, CDR2 SVGEGT. Trimming removed 2 bases from V and 7 bases from J; junction bases left unmatched: 9.

The count of this clone is one. The sample carries other DNA sequences with the same CDR3. V and J are TRBV18 and TRBJ1-2, with 11 bases aligning to TRBD1. V lost 3 bases, J lost 8 bases, and 5 bases stayed unmatched. CDR1 is KGHSH and CDR2 is LQKENI in the germline V gene. The CDR3 extends over 14 amino acids. CDR3 amino acids: CASSPGQGAGGYTF. CDR3 DNA: TGTGCCAGCTCACCTGGACAGGGGGCGGGAGGCTACACCTTC.

CDR3 sequence reads: CASSGRGQGSEQYF. In DNA form, the CDR3 reads TGTGCCAGCAGCGGGAGGGGCCAGGGGTCCGAGCAGTACTTC. The chain carries TRBV7-2 and TRBJ2-7; D perhaps matches TRBD2 (7 bases). The CDR3 length is 14 residues. The V and J ends lost 5 bases and 6 bases respectively, with 17 bases between them. Germline V gene sequence: CDR1 SGHTA, CDR2 FQGNSA.

Regarding this clone: Since no conserved phenylalanine or tryptophan closes the CDR3, a read error is the likely cause. The limits of the CDR3 on the DNA are not certain, so only TCRdb's listed CDR3 is given. This CDR3 is CASSHRDRACS. V gene TRBV5-6 combines with J gene TRBJ2-7; the DNA was not used to check the table's D call, TRBD1. The CDR3 is 11 residues long, counting both termini. CDR1 and CDR2 (germline): SGHDT, YYEEEE.

The table lists this clone with a count of one. The CDR3 region has the DNA TGTGCCAGCAGCGAGGGGGGTACAGCCAAAAACATTCAGTACTTC. Protein: CASSEGGTAKNIQYF. The genes are TRBV7-2 and TRBJ2-4; D is tentatively TRBD1 or TRBD2 (6 bases each). There are 15 residues in the CDR3. The V gene lost 5 bases and the J gene lost 0 bases, with 11 bases spanning the gap. The germline V gene has CDR1 SGHTA and CDR2 FQGNSA. The full variable domain, rest sourced from reference TRBV7-2 and TRBJ2-4, is GAGVSQSPSNKVTEKGKDVELRCDPISGHTALYWYRQSLGQGLEFLIYFQGNSAPDKSGLPSDRFSAERTGGSVSTLTIQRTQQEDSAVYLCASSEGGTAKNIQYFGAGTRLSVL.

J is TRBJ2-5 and V is TRBV2, with D uncertain. The V end was cut by 1 base, the J end by 5 bases, with 2 bases between. Germline CDR1 reads SNHLY; CDR2 reads FYNNEI. The CDR3 totals 11 residues. CDR3 DNA: TGTGCCAGCAGTGAAGGGGAGACCCAGTACTTC. Translation: CASSEGETQYF.

This chain links TRBV5-1 with TRBJ2-2; 8 bases map to TRBD1. This CDR3 is 18 amino acids long. V shed 0 bases and J 5 bases; nucleotides not matched to a gene: 12. Germline CDR1 reads SGHRS; CDR2 reads YFSETQ. CDR3 nucleotide sequence: TGCGCCAGCAGCTTGGAACTCGGCCAGGGGGCAGGGACCGGGGAGCTGTTTTTT. Its protein is CASSLELGQGAGTGELFF.

A note on this clone: Germline and junction disagree at one end, which may indicate a read error. Other DNA sequences in this specimen translate into the identical CDR3. The CDR3 protein is CASSLLGRYTEAFF. CDR3 nucleotide sequence: TGTGCCAGCAGCCTCCTAGGACGGTACACTGAGGCTTTCTTT. The chain uses TRBV14 and TRBJ1-1, with D unclear. The germline CDR1 and CDR2 sequences are SGHDN and FVKESK. The CDR3 has 14 amino acids.

V usage is TRBV4-1 and J usage is TRBJ2-1; D is perhaps TRBD1 or TRBD2 (5 bases each). Germline-derived CDR1 and CDR2 are MGHRA and YSYEKL. There are 16 residues in the CDR3. Trimming stripped 6 bases from V and 7 bases from J, with 22 bases between. CDR3 coding DNA: TGCGCCAGCAGTCATAGGGACCCGCGGGTTACGAATGAGCAGTTCTTC. It encodes CASSHRDPRVTNEQFF.